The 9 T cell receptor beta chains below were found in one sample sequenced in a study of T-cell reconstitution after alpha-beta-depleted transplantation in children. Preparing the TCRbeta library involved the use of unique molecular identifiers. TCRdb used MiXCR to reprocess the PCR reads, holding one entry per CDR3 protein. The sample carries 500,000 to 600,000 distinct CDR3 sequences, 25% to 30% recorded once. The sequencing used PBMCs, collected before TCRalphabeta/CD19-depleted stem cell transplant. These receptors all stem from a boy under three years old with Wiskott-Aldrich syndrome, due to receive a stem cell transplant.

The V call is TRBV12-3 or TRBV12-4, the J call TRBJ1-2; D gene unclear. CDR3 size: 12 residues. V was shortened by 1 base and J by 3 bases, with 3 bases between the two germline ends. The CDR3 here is CASSLEYYGYTF. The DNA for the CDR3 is TGTGCCAGCAGTTTAGAATACTATGGCTACACCTTC.

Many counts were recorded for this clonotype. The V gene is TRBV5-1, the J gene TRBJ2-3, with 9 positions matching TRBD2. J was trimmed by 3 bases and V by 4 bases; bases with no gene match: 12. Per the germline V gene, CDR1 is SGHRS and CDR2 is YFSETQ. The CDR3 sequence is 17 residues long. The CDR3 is CASSPAVGGRVTDTQYF. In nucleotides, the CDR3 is TGCGCCAGCAGCCCCGCGGTGGGCGGGAGGGTAACAGATACGCAGTATTTT.

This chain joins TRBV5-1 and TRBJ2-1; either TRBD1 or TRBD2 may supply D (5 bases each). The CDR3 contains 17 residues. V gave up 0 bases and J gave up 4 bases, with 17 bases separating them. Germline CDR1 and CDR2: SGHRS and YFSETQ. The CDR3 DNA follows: TGCGCCAGCAGCTTGGGGGCCGGGGCCAAACTATACAATGAGCAGTTCTTC. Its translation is CASSLGAGAKLYNEQFF.

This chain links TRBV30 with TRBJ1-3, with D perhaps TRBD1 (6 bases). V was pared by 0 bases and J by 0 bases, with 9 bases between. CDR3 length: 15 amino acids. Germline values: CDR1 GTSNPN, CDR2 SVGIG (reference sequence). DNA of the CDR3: TGTGCCTGGAGTGTACGCAGGGGCTCTGGAAACACCATATATTTT. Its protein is CAWSVRRGSGNTIYF. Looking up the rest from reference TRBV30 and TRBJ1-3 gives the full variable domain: SQTIHQWPATLVQPVGSPLSLECTVEGTSNPNLYWYRQAAGRGLQLLFYSVGIGQISSEVPQNLSASRPQDRQFILSSKKLLLSDSGFYLCAWSVRRGSGNTIYFGEGSWLTVV.

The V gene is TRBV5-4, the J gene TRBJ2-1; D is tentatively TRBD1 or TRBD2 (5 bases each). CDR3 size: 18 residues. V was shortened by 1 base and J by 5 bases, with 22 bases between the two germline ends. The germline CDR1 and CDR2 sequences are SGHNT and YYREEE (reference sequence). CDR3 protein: CASSLLGPGQGINNEQFF. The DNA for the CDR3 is TGTGCCAGCAGCTTGCTGGGACCGGGGCAAGGCATTAACAATGAGCAGTTCTTC. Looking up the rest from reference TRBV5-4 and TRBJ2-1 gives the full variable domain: ETGVTQSPTHLIKTRGQQVTLRCSSQSGHNTVSWYQQALGQGPQFIFQYYREEENGRGNFPPRFSGLQFPNYSSELNVNALELDDSALYLCASSLLGPGQGINNEQFFGPGTRLTVL.

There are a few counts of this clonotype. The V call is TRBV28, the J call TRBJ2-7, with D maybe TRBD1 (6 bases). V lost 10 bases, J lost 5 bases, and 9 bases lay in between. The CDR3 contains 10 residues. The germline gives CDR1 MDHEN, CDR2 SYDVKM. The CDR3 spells CATGVNEQYF. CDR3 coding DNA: TGTGCCACAGGGGTGAACGAGCAGTACTTC.

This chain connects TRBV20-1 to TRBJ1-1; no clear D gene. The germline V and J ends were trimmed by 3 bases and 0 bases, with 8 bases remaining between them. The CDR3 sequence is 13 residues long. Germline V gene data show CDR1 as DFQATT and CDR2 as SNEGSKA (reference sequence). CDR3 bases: TGCAGTGCTAGTGCAGACATGAACACTGAAGCTTTCTTT. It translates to CSASADMNTEAFF.

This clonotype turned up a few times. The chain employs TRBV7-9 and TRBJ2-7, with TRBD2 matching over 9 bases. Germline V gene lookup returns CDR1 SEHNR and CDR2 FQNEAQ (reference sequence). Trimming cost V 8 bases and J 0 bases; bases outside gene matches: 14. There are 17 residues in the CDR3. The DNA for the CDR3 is TGTGCCAGCCCAGAGGAGGTAGCGGGAGTGTCCTCCTACGAGCAGTACTTC. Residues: CASPEEVAGVSSYEQYF.

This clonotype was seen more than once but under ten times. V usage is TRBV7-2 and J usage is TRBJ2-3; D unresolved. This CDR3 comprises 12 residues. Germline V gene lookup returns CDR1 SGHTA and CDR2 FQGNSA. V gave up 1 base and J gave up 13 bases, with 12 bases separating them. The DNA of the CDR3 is TGTGCCAGCAGCTTAGATGTGACACTGAAGTATTTT. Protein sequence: CASSLDVTLKYF.